This T cell receptor beta chain originates from a study of cytomegalovirus exposure and HLA in healthy donors. The study ran its PCR with 60 Vbeta and 13 Jbeta primers. Generated by immunoSEQ multiplex PCR, the TCRdb table keeps only in-frame clones and is missing some. Here the sample spans 150,000 to 200,000 clones, roughly 85% being singletons. Study outcomes and limitations: Diagnosis of cytomegalovirus status made by the classifier reportedly showed high specificity and sensitivity. In a later analysis, HLA-associated beta chains showed higher expansion and lower generation probabilities than comparable chains.

The V segment lost 6 bases and the J segment 3 bases; nucleotides outside the gene matches: 11. This CDR3 contains 15 residues. The germline V gene encodes CDR1 SQVTM and CDR2 ANQGSEA. A remark on this clone: Its specificity is unknown.

The sequenced sample was PBMCs. The sequence was obtained from a woman aged 30 to 39 in good health and CMV-seropositive. The chain links TRBV29-1 to TRBJ2-7; TRBD2 matches at 10 bases. The CDR3 sequence: CSVRERGLASYEQYF. The CDR3 DNA follows: TGCAGCGTCAGAGAAAGGGGACTAGCGAGCTACGAGCAGTACTTC.